The T cell receptor beta chain described here comes from a study of T cells in Graves' hyperthyroidism and ophthalmopathy. Patients showing uncontrolled infection, other autoimmune disease, pregnancy or lactation were ineligible. RNA transcripts provided the source from which TCR beta CDR3 regions were amplified. The TCR CDR3 first-round RT-PCR relied on the HTBI primer set. Via MiXCR, TCRdb re-called the multiplex PCR reads, giving one row per CDR3 protein. The sample holds about 620,000 distinct CDR3 sequences, around 15% seen once. V was clipped by 4 bases and J by 1 base; unmatched bases: 3. The CDR3 contains 17 residues. The germline CDR1 and CDR2 sequences are SEHNR and FQNEAQ (reference sequence). This clonotype came up a few times.

This receptor was obtained from a woman in her twenties or thirties with Graves' hyperthyroidism. Source material: blood. This chain joins TRBV7-9 and TRBJ2-2, with 13 nucleotides matching TRBD2. Here the CDR3 DNA reads TGTGCCAGCAGCTCCCGGACTAGCGGGAGGAACACCGGGGAGCTGTTTTTT. This sequence encodes CASSSRTSGRNTGELFF.